This note documents a single T cell receptor beta chain sequence. The data are from a study of blood T cell repertoires in COVID-19. Study context: Donors in the United States, Italy and Spain gave samples during acute or convalescent COVID-19. Sample material is recorded as cDNA or gDNA derived from T cells, B-cell-depleted T cells, or PBMCs.

One Seattle source followed patients from active infection through their disease course. As handled by the study authors: How many nucleated cells were present was estimated from reference gene primer amplification. Libraries were prepared by immunoSEQ multiplex PCR; TCRdb keeps only in-frame clonotypes and omits some of them. That table furnishes V, J and clone size, whereas the DNA furnished D and trimming. Among under 450,000 clones listed, 75% to 90% were seen once. CDR1 LNHDA and CDR2 SQIVND come from the germline V gene (reference sequence). V dropped 10 bases and J dropped 7; count of bases not matched to a gene: 7. The CDR3 runs to 11 residues.

This sequence joins TRBV19 and TRBJ2-7; 7 bases align to TRBD1. The source material was peripheral blood. The receptor comes from a woman in her sixties or seventies with COVID-19, enrolled during active disease. The DNA for the CDR3 is TGTGCCACTTCGAACAGGGGTGAGCAGTACTTC. Protein sequence: CATSNRGEQYF.